These 26 T cell receptor beta chains came from one sample sequenced in a study of blood T cells in healthy people across ages. PCR was performed a second time for about 6 to 12 cycles using a sample-barcoded 5' primer and a J-beta primer mix. TCRdb recomputed calls from the 5' RACE reads with MiXCR, one row per CDR3 protein. The table shows about 800,000 distinct CDR3 sequences, with more than 20% occurring only once. This same sample was also taken into another study, of T cells of mothers and their children.

Sequencing used blood. The receptors come from a boy aged 5-17 years in good health.

The V gene is TRBV28, the J gene TRBJ1-1, with no clear D. Trimming cost V 7 bases and J 3 bases, with 9 bases left between them. The CDR3 runs 12 residues. CDR1 is MDHEN, CDR2 SYDVKM, per germline. CDR3: CASMVQDTEAFF. The CDR3 DNA reads TGTGCCAGCATGGTGCAAGACACTGAAGCTTTCTTT. The full variable domain, with the rest looked up from reference TRBV28 and TRBJ1-1, is DVKVTQSSRYLVKRTGEKVFLECVQDMDHENMFWYRQDPGLGLRLIYFSYDVKMKEKGDIPEGYSVSREKKERFSLILESASTNQTSMYLCASMVQDTEAFFGQGTRLTVV.

This clonotype was found a few times. The genes are TRBV6-5 and TRBJ2-3, with 10 bases that match TRBD2. Germline-derived CDR1 and CDR2 are MNHEY and SVGAGI. J lost 4 bases, V lost 5 bases, and 6 bases had no gene match. The CDR3 is 15 amino acids. The CDR3 bases are TGTGCCAGCAGTCCGGGACTAGCGTACGCAGATACGCAGTATTTT. Encoded protein: CASSPGLAYADTQYF.

This clonotype was detected many times. This chain uses TRBV7-3 with TRBJ2-1, with D possibly matching TRBD2 (5 bases). The CDR3 length is 15 residues. Germline CDR1 is SGHTA and CDR2 is FQGTGA. V was clipped by 2 bases and J by 0 bases, with 8 bases between them. CDR3 sequence: CASSLLAGSYNEQFF. CDR3 nucleotides: TGTGCCAGCAGCTTACTGGCGGGCTCCTACAATGAGCAGTTCTTC.

This chain connects TRBV7-2 to TRBJ1-3; no firm D call. CDR1 is SGHTA, CDR2 FQGNSA, per germline. The CDR3 covers 15 residues. Trimming removed 2 bases from V and 0 bases from J, with 8 bases in between. The CDR3 nucleotides read TGTGCCAGCAGCTTATACGGAAACTCTGGAAACACCATATATTTT. The encoded protein is CASSLYGNSGNTIYF. Based on the CDR3 plus reference TRBV7-2 and TRBJ1-3, the full variable domain is GAGVSQSPSNKVTEKGKDVELRCDPISGHTALYWYRQSLGQGLEFLIYFQGNSAPDKSGLPSDRFSAERTGGSVSTLTIQRTQQEDSAVYLCASSLYGNSGNTIYFGEGSWLTVV.

This clonotype has a single count. The genes are TRBV9 and TRBJ1-2; D perhaps matches TRBD1 (5 bases). Per the germline V gene, CDR1 is SGDLS and CDR2 is YYNGEE. V was shortened by 7 bases and J by 8 bases, with 12 bases between the two germline ends. This CDR3 is built from 11 residues. CDR3 sequence: CASGASTGYTF. The CDR3 DNA sequence: TGTGCCAGCGGGGCGTCAACCGGCTACACCTTC.

CDR3 sequence (DNA): TGCGCCAGCAGCTTGGATTGGACAGGGGGTGAAAAACTGTTTTTT. This encodes CASSLDWTGGEKLFF. The chain joins TRBV5-1 to TRBJ1-4, with 10 bases lining up with TRBD1. Germline V gene sequence: CDR1 SGHRS, CDR2 YFSETQ. V lost 0 bases and J lost 7; bases outside the gene matches: 3. The length of the CDR3 is 15 residues.

Worth noting for this clonotype: At one boundary the junction diverges from the germline segment, which might be a read error. V usage is TRBV7-8 and J usage is TRBJ2-5, with D perhaps TRBD2 (5 bases). This CDR3 contains 16 residues. CDR1 SGHVS and CDR2 FQNEAQ come from the germline V gene. For the CDR3, the DNA is TGTGCCAGCAGCTTAAAGGGTGGCGCGATCGGGGAGACCCAGCACTTC. Its translation: CASSLKGGAIGETQHF.

Concerning this clonotype itself: One junction end does not reproduce the germline sequence, and a read error may be involved. The V and J genes are TRBV6-2 or TRBV6-3 and TRBJ2-5; 13 nucleotides align to TRBD2. Germline assignment: CDR1 MNHEY and CDR2 SVGEGT. The CDR3 is made up of 17 amino acids. The CDR3 is CVSSRGGLAGRQETQYF. Here the CDR3 DNA reads TGTGTCAGCAGTAGGGGGGGACTAGCGGGGAGACAAGAGACCCAGTACTTC.

The rearrangement joins TRBV19 to TRBJ2-5; D gene unclear. V lost 5 bases and J 2 bases, leaving 9 bases between the germline ends. Germline V gene sequence: CDR1 LNHDA, CDR2 SQIVND (reference sequence). The CDR3 has 13 amino acids. The CDR3 reads CASSAGRQETQYF. CDR3 nucleotides: TGTGCCAGTAGTGCCGGACGGCAAGAGACCCAGTACTTC.

The J gene is TRBJ2-7, the V gene TRBV20-1; 12 bases agree with TRBD2. V shed 5 bases, J shed 2 bases, and the junction held 7 bases outside the gene matches. The germline gives CDR1 DFQATT, CDR2 SNEGSKA (reference sequence). The CDR3 extends over 15 amino acids. In DNA form, the CDR3 reads TGCAGTGCTTCCCAGACTAGCGGGGGACCCTACGAGCAGTACTTC. Translating gives CSASQTSGGPYEQYF.

V usage is TRBV28 and J usage is TRBJ1-4; D unclear. The CDR3 is made up of 16 amino acids. Trimming took 6 bases from V and 8 from J, leaving 22 bases between them. Germline V CDR1 and CDR2: MDHEN, SYDVKM. The chain's CDR3 is CASSTGFGVREEKLFF. CDR3 in DNA: TGTGCCAGCAGCACCGGATTCGGGGTCCGTGAGGAAAAACTGTTTTTT.

This clonotype was recorded many times. V gene TRBV12-3 or TRBV12-4 combines with J gene TRBJ1-1; 7 nucleotides match TRBD1. The CDR3 runs to 13 residues. J was trimmed by 6 bases and V by 6 bases; bases with no gene match: 7. CDR3 amino acids: CASRETQGAEAFF. The CDR3 DNA follows: TGTGCCAGCAGGGAGACCCAGGGGGCTGAAGCTTTCTTT.

This clonotype has ten or more counts. The rearrangement links TRBV7-9 to TRBJ1-6, with a possible D match to TRBD1 (6 bases). Trimming removed 5 bases from V and 8 bases from J, with 13 bases in between. In germline, CDR1 is SEHNR, CDR2 FQNEAQ (reference sequence). CDR3 length: 14 amino acids. CDR3 in amino acids: CASSLGPGDSPLHF. The CDR3 DNA reads as TGTGCCAGCAGCCTCGGACCAGGGGATTCACCCCTCCACTTT.

This clonotype was detected only a few times. V gene TRBV28 combines with J gene TRBJ2-5; the D is unclear. From germline, CDR1 is MDHEN and CDR2 SYDVKM. There are 14 residues in the CDR3. Trimming shortened V by 1 base and J by 6 bases, and 12 bases separated the two germline ends. CDR3 nucleotides: TGTGCCAGCAGTTTATTTTCTCACTCGCAGACCCAGTACTTC. It translates to CASSLFSHSQTQYF.

A few counts support this clonotype. This chain uses TRBV20-1 with TRBJ2-1; 7 bases line up with TRBD1. CDR1 is DFQATT and CDR2 is SNEGSKA in the germline V gene (reference sequence). Trimming took 1 base from V and 8 from J; bases not matched to a gene: 8. The CDR3 extends over 14 amino acids. The CDR3 reads CSARGRQGVDEQFF. DNA of the CDR3: TGCAGTGCTAGAGGCAGACAGGGCGTCGATGAGCAGTTCTTC.

The chain joins TRBV20-1 to TRBJ2-5; D may be TRBD2 (5 bases). The J call may be wrong; the DNA end is better matched by TRBJ2-7. The CDR3 loop spans 13 amino acids. The germline gives CDR1 DFQATT, CDR2 SNEGSKA (reference sequence). The CDR3 loop reads CSARLVGVGEQYF. DNA of the CDR3: TGCAGTGCTAGGCTAGTCGGGGTTGGCGAGCAGTACTTC.

J is TRBJ2-1 and V is TRBV28; D gene ambiguous. The last part of the DNA fits TRBJ2-7 better; the J call may be wrong. The length of the CDR3 is 12 residues. Germline V gives CDR1 MDHEN, CDR2 SYDVKM. CDR3 sequence (DNA): TGTGCCAGCAGTTTTTCCGCGGCCCAGCAGTACTTC. As protein: CASSFSAAQQYF.

The CDR3 spells CAIKVFGTDTQYF. The CDR3 coding sequence is TGTGCCATCAAAGTCTTTGGCACAGATACGCAGTATTTT. The chain is built from TRBV10-3 and TRBJ2-3; no clear D gene. CDR3 length equals 13 residues. CDR1 is ENHRY, CDR2 SYGVKD, per germline. V lost 7 bases to trimming and J lost 1 base, with 9 bases between them.

The table lists this clonotype with a count of one. No conserved phenylalanine or tryptophan ends this CDR3, so it is likely a read error. V usage is TRBV28 and J usage is TRBJ2-5, with 10 bases lining up with TRBD1. CDR1 MDHEN and CDR2 SYDVKM come from the germline V gene. With 4 bases clipped from V and 4 bases from J, the junction kept 3 bases outside the gene matches. The CDR3 is made up of 14 amino acids. The CDR3 nucleotides read TGTGCCAGCAGTTCGTGGACAGGGGGAGAGACCCAGTACTGC. This codes for CASSSWTGGETQYC.

This clonotype has at least ten counts. The V gene is TRBV3-1, the J gene TRBJ1-2, with D unresolved. V lost 0 bases and J lost 5, with 4 bases in between. This CDR3 comprises 12 residues. Germline CDR1 and CDR2: LGHDT and YNNKEL (reference sequence). CDR3: CASSQEGYGYTF. The DNA of the CDR3 is TGTGCCAGCAGCCAAGAGGGGTATGGCTACACCTTC.

This clonotype was seen only a few times. This sequence joins TRBV11-2 and TRBJ2-5; D remains ambiguous. Germline V lookup: CDR1 SGHAT, CDR2 FQNNGV. The CDR3 is 12 amino acids. Trimming cost V 6 bases and J 5 bases, with 10 bases left between them. The CDR3 nucleotides read TGTGCCAGCAGTCCACCGTTTGAGACCCAGTACTTC. Amino acids: CASSPPFETQYF.

The CDR3, as DNA: TGCAGTGCTGAGCCGGGACTAGCATTTTCTCCTGACTCCTACAATGAGCAGTTCTTC. This sequence encodes CSAEPGLAFSPDSYNEQFF. The chain recombines TRBV20-1 with TRBJ2-1, with 9 positions matching TRBD2. The CDR3 is 19 amino acids. With V trimmed by 5 bases and J by 0 bases, 17 bases remained unmatched. CDR1 and CDR2 (germline): DFQATT, SNEGSKA (reference sequence).

This clonotype was seen just once. The chain is built from TRBV29-1 and TRBJ1-1; D gene ambiguous. The CDR3 is 13 amino acids. Germline loops: CDR1 SQVTM, CDR2 ANQGSEA. Trimming took off 8 bases at V and 0 bases at J, with 13 bases between the two ends. The CDR3 loop is CSTYTTMNTEAFF. The DNA of the CDR3 is TGCAGCACCTACACGACCATGAACACTGAAGCTTTCTTT. The full variable domain, completed using reference TRBV29-1 and TRBJ1-1, is SAVISQKPSRDICQRGTSLTIQCQVDSQVTMMFWYRQQPGQSLTLIATANQGSEATYESGFVIDKFPISRPNLTFSTLTVSNMSPEDSSIYLCSTYTTMNTEAFFGQGTRLTVV.

The chain has TRBV7-9 and TRBJ2-6, with 9 bases lining up with TRBD1. V gave up 3 bases and J gave up 0 bases; unmatched junction bases: 9. Germline V gene lookup returns CDR1 SEHNR and CDR2 FQNEAQ (reference sequence). The CDR3 runs to 19 residues. The CDR3 is CASSFTPGQGNSGANVLTF. The CDR3 bases are TGTGCCAGCAGCTTTACTCCGGGACAGGGAAACTCTGGGGCCAACGTCCTGACTTTC.

The CDR3 DNA is TGTGCCTGGGGACCGGGACTTCGCACCGGGGAGCTGTTTTTT. This gives the protein CAWGPGLRTGELFF. This rearrangement joins TRBV30 to TRBJ2-2; TRBD2 is a possible D gene (6 bases). Germline lookup yields CDR1 GTSNPN and CDR2 SVGIG (reference sequence). Trimming took 5 bases from V and 4 from J, leaving 14 bases between them. This CDR3 is built from 14 residues.

The sample holds one count of this clonotype. The chain employs TRBV3-1 and TRBJ2-1; 8 nucleotides line up with TRBD2. In germline, CDR1 is LGHDT, CDR2 YNNKEL (reference sequence). This CDR3 has 15 residues. The junction had 6 bases not matched to a gene; V was cut back by 3 bases and J by 5 bases. The CDR3 bases are TGTGCCAGCAGCCACAGCGGGAGTTGGGACAATGAGCAGTTCTTC. It specifies CASSHSGSWDNEQFF.